This T cell receptor (beta chain) was identified during a study of T cells after yellow fever vaccination. About this clonotype: Its antigen is still unknown. The junction differs from germline at one of its ends, possibly a read error.

TCRdb ran MiXCR on the 5' RACE reads and lists one entry per CDR3 protein. The table has approximately 510,000 distinct CDR3 sequences, roughly 22% seen once; the top ten hold around 17%. Study-wide points: Abundant clonotypes from the bulk population could get into FACS-sorted repertoires as contaminants.

This CDR3 contains 14 residues. CDR1 and CDR2 from the germline V gene are SSHAT and FNYEAQ (reference sequence). The sequence was collected from a young man who received the YFV17D yellow fever vaccine. The source was PBMCs, collected roughly 20 days after the first yellow fever vaccination. The rearrangement links TRBV7-7 to TRBJ2-1; maybe TRBD2 (6 bases). The CDR3 loop is CASSLVPGVNEQFF. The CDR3 nucleotides read TGTGCTAGCAGCTTAGTGCCGGGGGTGAATGAGCAGTTCTTC.